Below, 2 T cell receptor beta chains from the same sample are listed, as sequenced in a study of cytomegalovirus exposure and HLA in healthy donors (dated by TCRdb to the late 2010s). Preparation of the library involved the immunoSEQ multiplex PCR assay. For the multiplex PCR, a mixture combining 60 forward primers for TCR Vbeta segments and 13 reverse primers for TCR Jbeta segments was used. As stored in TCRdb, this immuneACCESS dataset retains in-frame rearrangements with V and J assigned. A fraction of the clones does not appear; measured against another copy, unresolved V genes explain less than half of the discrepancy, and the remainder lacks a known reason. The sample table contains 130,000 or so clones; only one count was recorded for around 80% of them. Jointly, the top ten make up 2.5% to 3% of the sample. Material for sequencing was PBMCs. All receptors derive from a woman aged 18-29 years in good health and CMV-seropositive.

V and J are TRBV5-6 and TRBJ1-5; tentative D call: TRBD1 (6 bases). The V gene's germline CDR1 is SGHDT and CDR2 YYEEEE. Trimming stripped 2 bases from V and 4 bases from J, with 19 bases between. This CDR3 spans 17 amino acids. CDR3 region: CASSFHPDLGGNQPQHF. Written as DNA, the CDR3 is TGTGCCAGCAGCTTCCATCCGGATTTAGGGGGAAATCAGCCCCAGCATTTT. Full variable domain (rest looked up from reference TRBV5-6 and TRBJ1-5): DAGVTQSPTHLIKTRGQQVTLRCSPKSGHDTVSWYQQALGQGPQFIFQYYEEEERQRGNFPDRFSGHQFPNYSSELNVNALLLGDSALYLCASSFHPDLGGNQPQHFGDGTRLSIL.

The rearrangement joins TRBV6-6 to TRBJ2-1; a weak D match, TRBD1 (6 bases). This CDR3 has 14 amino acids. V lost 1 base to trimming and J lost 7 bases, with 11 bases between them. Germline CDR1 is MNHNY and CDR2 is SVGAGI (reference sequence). The DNA of the CDR3 is TGTGCCAGCAGTTACTGGGGGCCGGGGAATGAGCAGTTCTTC. The encoded protein is CASSYWGPGNEQFF.